This TCR beta chain stems from a study of tumor and adjacent non-tumor tissue in lung cancer. This sample's RNA came from whole unsorted tissue. Three rounds of nested PCR, following a modified ARM-PCR protocol, produced the TCRbeta library. TCRdb reanalysed the multiplex PCR reads using MiXCR and keeps one entry per CDR3 protein. Of 70,000 to 90,000 distinct CDR3 sequences listed, 65% to 90% are singletons. Study-level findings and limits: Compared with tumor, normal lung showed significantly lower TCR diversity.

Germline V gives CDR1 DFQATT, CDR2 SNEGSKA (reference sequence). The CDR3 has 15 residues. About this clonotype itself: Its antigen is unidentified.

Sequencing was done on a sample of lung tumor tissue. This TCR was sampled from a woman between 45 and 60 years old with non-small cell lung cancer. The rearrangement links TRBV20-1 to TRBJ2-7; D is unresolved. CDR3 loop: CRPRSIEPPPYEQYF. CDR3 in DNA: TGCAGACCTAGATCAATCGAGCCACCCCCCTACGAGCAGTACTTC.